A selection of T cell receptor beta chains follows, all from one sample in a study of identical twins. TCRdb fed the 5' RACE reads into MiXCR, producing one record per CDR3 protein. The sample gives about 190,000 distinct CDR3 sequences, 15% to 20% of which show up once; 35% to 50% is in the top ten. These data are also associated with another study on T cells expressing NK-cell markers.

The source material was CD8+ T cells sorted from blood. The receptors come from a woman between 18 and 29 years old in good health. Each CDR3 is given with its conserved first and last residue. The D gene is left open where the match is weak. Not every row has a clone size; where given, it reads once, few, many or a size class.

CDR3,DNA,size,length,J,V,D
CASSWTGLAGEAQYF,TGTGCCAGCAGTTGGACGGGACTAGCGGGGGAGGCCCAGTACTTC,NA,15,TRBJ2-5,TRBV12-3/TRBV12-4,TRBD2
CASSEAVRIYTGELFF,TGTGCCAGCAGTGAAGCAGTCCGGATTTACACCGGGGAGCTGTTTTTT,NA,16,TRBJ2-2,TRBV6-1,NA
CASSYLVRGGYNEQFF,TGTGCCAGCAGTTACCTGGTGCGGGGGGGTTACAATGAGCAGTTCTTC,few,16,TRBJ2-1,TRBV6-2/TRBV6-3,TRBD2
CAISESRGSIQYF,TGTGCCATCAGTGAGTCAAGGGGGAGCATTCAGTACTTC,few,13,TRBJ2-4,TRBV10-3,NA
CSAHGELSYNEQFF,TGCAGTGCTCACGGGGAGCTCTCCTACAATGAGCAGTTCTTC,once,14,TRBJ2-1,TRBV20-1,NA
CSARDTTSASSYEQYF,TGCAGTGCTAGAGACACAACTAGCGCAAGCTCCTACGAGCAGTACTTC,few,16,TRBJ2-7,TRBV20-1,TRBD2
CASSRDRTEAFF,TGTGCCAGCAGTCGGGACAGGACTGAAGCTTTCTTT,many,12,TRBJ1-1,TRBV28,TRBD1
CAIQDRAGSSDTQYF,TGTGCCATCCAGGATAGGGCGGGGAGTTCGGATACGCAGTATTTT,NA,15,TRBJ2-3,TRBV10-3,NA
CASSPWTGGTYEQYF,TGTGCCAGCAGCCCATGGACAGGGGGTACCTACGAGCAGTACTTC,few,15,TRBJ2-7,TRBV12-3/TRBV12-4,TRBD1
CSAHWMDEQFF,TGCAGTGCCCACTGGATGGATGAGCAGTTCTTC,NA,11,TRBJ2-1,TRBV20-1,NA
CSALTGSSRQPQHF,TGCAGTGCTTTGACAGGGTCGTCTCGACAGCCCCAGCATTTT,NA,14,TRBJ1-5,TRBV20-1,TRBD1
CASGLVGVYTGELFF,TGTGCTAGTGGTTTGGTAGGGGTGTATACCGGGGAGCTGTTTTTT,NA,15,TRBJ2-2,TRBV12-5,NA
CSARVINLPSYNEQFF,TGCAGTGCTAGAGTAATCAATCTGCCTTCCTACAATGAGCAGTTCTTC,NA,16,TRBJ2-1,TRBV20-1,NA
CASRLKRAYNEQFF,TGTGCCAGCAGACTCAAGCGGGCCTACAATGAGCAGTTCTTC,few,14,TRBJ2-1,TRBV6-2/TRBV6-3,NA
CASSSPDRGSIEAFF,TGTGCCAGCAGCTCCCCAGACAGGGGGTCGATTGAAGCTTTCTTT,few,15,TRBJ1-1,TRBV7-8,TRBD1
CASSDRLEIYGEQFF,TGTGCCAGCAGTGATAGGCTAGAAATTTATGGTGAGCAGTTCTTC,NA,15,TRBJ2-1,TRBV2,NA
CASSKQGYGNTIYF,TGTGCCAGCAGCAAACAGGGTTATGGAAACACCATATATTTT,few,14,TRBJ1-3,TRBV12-3/TRBV12-4,NA
CASSLNRLNTEAFF,TGTGCCAGCAGCTTGAACAGACTGAACACTGAAGCTTTCTTT,NA,14,TRBJ1-1,TRBV11-2,NA
CASSLGTVAQPQHF,TGTGCCAGCAGTTTAGGGACAGTAGCCCAGCCCCAGCATTTT,few,14,TRBJ1-5,TRBV12-3/TRBV12-4,NA
CASSPPILNTEAFF,TGTGCCAGCAGCCCGCCGATTTTGAACACTGAAGCTTTCTTT,few,14,TRBJ1-1,TRBV7-9,NA
CASSLSLSEQFF,TGTGCCAGCAGTTTGTCACTGTCTGAGCAGTTCTTC,few,12,TRBJ2-1,TRBV12-3/TRBV12-4,NA
CSARDQGYEQFF,TGCAGTGCTAGAGATCAGGGCTATGAGCAGTTCTTC,few,12,TRBJ2-1,TRBV20-1,NA
CASGLGGYAPDTQCF,TGTGCTAGTGGTTTGGGCGGCTACGCCCCAGATACGCAGTGTTTT,NA,15,TRBJ2-3,TRBV12-5,NA
CASSLNRAYEQYF,TGCGCCAGCAGCTTAAACAGGGCCTACGAGCAGTACTTC,many,13,TRBJ2-7,TRBV5-1,NA
CASSLGGSRPTETQYF,TGTGCCAGCAGCTTGGGAGGGAGTAGGCCCACAGAGACCCAGTACTTC,few,16,TRBJ2-5,TRBV5-5,NA
CATSRENRDESPLHF,TGTGCCACCAGCAGAGAAAACAGGGACGAATCACCCCTCCACTTT,NA,15,TRBJ1-6,TRBV15,NA
CASSQGRTGFEQYF,TGCGCCAGCAGCCAAGGTCGAACAGGGTTCGAGCAGTACTTC,NA,14,TRBJ2-7,TRBV4-3,NA
CASSLGRQWGSDTF,TGTGCCAGCAGCTTAGGCCGACAGTGGGGAAGTGACACCTTC,few,14,TRBJ1-2,TRBV13,NA
CASSSPTGTVVF,TGTGCCAGCAGCTCACCGACCGGGACAGTAGTCTTC,NA,12,TRBJ2-7,TRBV7-8,TRBD1
CASSLGKTTNEKLFF,TGTGCCAGCAGTTTAGGAAAGACAACTAATGAAAAACTGTTTTTT,few,15,TRBJ1-4,TRBV12-3/TRBV12-4,NA
CASSLGLYYGYTF,TGTGCCAGCAGTTTGGGCCTTTACTATGGCTACACCTTC,few,13,TRBJ1-2,TRBV12-3/TRBV12-4,NA
CCARDLAKSNQPQHF,TGCTGTGCTAGAGATCTGGCCAAAAGCAATCAGCCCCAGCATTTT,few,15,TRBJ1-5,TRBV20-1,NA
CASSPHKPAFF,TGTGCCAGCAGTCCCCATAAGCCCGCTTTCTTT,NA,11,TRBJ1-1,TRBV12-3/TRBV12-4,NA
CATSRPGDRSSLTEAFF,TGTGCCACCAGCAGACCTGGGGACAGATCGTCTCTCACTGAAGCTTTCTTT,few,17,TRBJ1-1,TRBV15,TRBD1
CASRTTHEQYF,TGTGCCAGCAGGACCACCCACGAGCAGTACTTC,NA,11,TRBJ2-7,TRBV11-2,NA
CASSTSGGLYNEQFF,TGCGCCAGCAGTACCAGCGGGGGGCTTTACAATGAGCAGTTCTTC,few,15,TRBJ2-1,TRBV5-1,TRBD2
CSVGAGELFF,TGCAGCGTAGGCGCCGGGGAGCTGTTTTTT,many,10,TRBJ2-2,TRBV29-1,NA
CASSETAAEAFF,TGTGCCAGCAGTGAGACGGCCGCTGAAGCTTTCTTT,NA,12,TRBJ1-1,TRBV6-2/TRBV6-3,NA
CASSPRRQVADPLHF,TGTGCCAGCAGCCCTAGGAGGCAGGTCGCCGATCCCCTCCACTTT,NA,15,TRBJ1-6,TRBV11-2,NA
CASNPNRVSYEQYF,TGTGCCAGCAACCCTAACAGGGTTTCCTACGAGCAGTACTTC,many,14,TRBJ2-7,TRBV28,NA
CASSSAGNEQFF,TGTGCCAGCAGCTCGGCGGGCAATGAGCAGTTCTTC,NA,12,TRBJ2-1,TRBV5-5,NA
CASSSGTGVGQQYF,TGTGCCAGCAGTTCGGGGACAGGAGTGGGGCAGCAGTACTTC,few,14,TRBJ2-7,TRBV7-6,TRBD1
CASSTVGRYGYTF,TGTGCCAGCAGCACGGTCGGACGCTATGGCTACACCTTC,few,13,TRBJ1-2,TRBV7-9,NA
CASSLSGTGAGEQYF,TGTGCCAGCAGCTTATCGGGGACAGGGGCGGGCGAGCAGTACTTC,NA,15,TRBJ2-7,TRBV7-8,TRBD1
CASSIYGTGDTEAFF,TGTGCCAGCAGCATCTACGGGACAGGGGACACTGAAGCTTTCTTT,NA,15,TRBJ1-1,TRBV7-9,TRBD1
CASSLGVATYEQYF,TGTGCCAGCAGCTTAGGCGTGGCAACCTACGAGCAGTACTTC,NA,14,TRBJ2-7,TRBV13,NA
CASSVYDRGDQETQYF,TGTGCCAGCAGCGTTTATGACAGGGGGGACCAAGAGACCCAGTACTTC,few,16,TRBJ2-5,TRBV12-3/TRBV12-4,TRBD1
CSAQGAYEQYF,TGCAGTGCACAAGGGGCCTACGAGCAGTACTTC,NA,11,TRBJ2-7,TRBV20-1,NA
CASSLLVGNYEQYF,TGCGCCAGCAGCTTGTTAGTCGGGAACTACGAGCAGTACTTC,few,14,TRBJ2-7,TRBV5-1,NA
CATSRDPSGTYEQYF,TGTGCCACCAGCAGAGACCCTAGCGGAACCTACGAGCAGTACTTC,few,15,TRBJ2-7,TRBV15,TRBD2
CASSPGTFGAHEQFF,TGTGCCAGCAGTCCCGGGACTTTTGGCGCGCATGAGCAGTTCTTC,few,15,TRBJ2-1,TRBV28,NA
CASSVGLFWGEQYF,TGTGCCAGCAGTGTCGGGCTATTCTGGGGCGAGCAGTACTTC,few,14,TRBJ2-7,TRBV25-1,NA
CASSDLHGRNDEQFF,TGTGCCAGCAGCGACCTTCACGGGAGGAACGATGAGCAGTTCTTC,few,15,TRBJ2-1,TRBV9,TRBD2